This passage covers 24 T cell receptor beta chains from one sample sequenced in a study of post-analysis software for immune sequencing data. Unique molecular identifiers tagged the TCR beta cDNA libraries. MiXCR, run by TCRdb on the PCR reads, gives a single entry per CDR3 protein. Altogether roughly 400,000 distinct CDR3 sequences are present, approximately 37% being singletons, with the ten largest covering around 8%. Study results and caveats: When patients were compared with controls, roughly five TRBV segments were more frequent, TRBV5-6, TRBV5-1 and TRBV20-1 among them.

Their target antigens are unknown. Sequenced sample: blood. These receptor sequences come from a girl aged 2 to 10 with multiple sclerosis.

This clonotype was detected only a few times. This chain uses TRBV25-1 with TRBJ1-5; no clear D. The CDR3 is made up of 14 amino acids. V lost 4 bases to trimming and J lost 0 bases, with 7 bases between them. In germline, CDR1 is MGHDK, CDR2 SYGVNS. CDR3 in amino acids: CASSGTVSNQPQHF. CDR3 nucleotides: TGTGCCAGCAGTGGGACTGTTAGCAATCAGCCCCAGCATTTT. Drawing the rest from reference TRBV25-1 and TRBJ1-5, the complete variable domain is EADIYQTPRYLVIGTGKKITLECSQTMGHDKMYWYQQDPGMELHLIHYSYGVNSTEKGDLSSESTVSRIRTEHFPLTLESARPSHTSQYLCASSGTVSNQPQHFGDGTRLSIL.

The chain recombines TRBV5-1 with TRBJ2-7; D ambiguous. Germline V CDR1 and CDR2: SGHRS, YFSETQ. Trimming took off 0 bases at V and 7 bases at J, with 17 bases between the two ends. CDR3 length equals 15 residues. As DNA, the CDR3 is TGCGCCAGCAGCTTGGCCGGGCCCGTGGTAGGGGAGCAGTACTTC. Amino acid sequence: CASSLAGPVVGEQYF.

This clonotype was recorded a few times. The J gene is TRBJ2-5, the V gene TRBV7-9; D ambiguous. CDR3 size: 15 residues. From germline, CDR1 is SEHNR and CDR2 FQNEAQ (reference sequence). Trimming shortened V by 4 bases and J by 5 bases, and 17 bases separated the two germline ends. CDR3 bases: TGTGCCAGCAGCTCCCTTCTGAGGTCCCCGGAGACCCAGTACTTC. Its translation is CASSSLLRSPETQYF. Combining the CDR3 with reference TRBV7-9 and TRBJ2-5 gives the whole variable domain DTGVSQNPRHKITKRGQNVTFRCDPISEHNRLYWYRQTLGQGPEFLTYFQNEAQLEKSRLLSDRFSAERPKGSFSTLEIQRTEQGDSAMYLCASSSLLRSPETQYFGPGTRLLVL.

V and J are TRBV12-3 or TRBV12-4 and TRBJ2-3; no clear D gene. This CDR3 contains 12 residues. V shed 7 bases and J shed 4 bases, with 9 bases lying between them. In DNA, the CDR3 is TGTGCCAGCACCCGGGTCGCAGATACGCAGTATTTT. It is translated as CASTRVADTQYF.

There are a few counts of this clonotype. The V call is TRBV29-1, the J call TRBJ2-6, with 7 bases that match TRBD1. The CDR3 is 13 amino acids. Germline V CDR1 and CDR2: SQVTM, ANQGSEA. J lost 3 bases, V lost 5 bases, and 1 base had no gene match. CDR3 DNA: TGCAGCGTTAGGGGGCTTGGGGCCAACGTCCTGACTTTC. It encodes CSVRGLGANVLTF.

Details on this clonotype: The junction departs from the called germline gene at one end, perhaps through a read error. CDR3 in amino acids: CASSLRGSYSEQFF. The CDR3 region has the DNA TGTGCCAGCAGCTTAAGGGGGTCCTACAGTGAGCAGTTCTTC. The V gene is TRBV7-3, the J gene TRBJ2-1; D could derive from TRBD1 or TRBD2 (5 bases each). The germline gives CDR1 SGHTA, CDR2 FQGTGA. The CDR3 is made up of 14 amino acids.

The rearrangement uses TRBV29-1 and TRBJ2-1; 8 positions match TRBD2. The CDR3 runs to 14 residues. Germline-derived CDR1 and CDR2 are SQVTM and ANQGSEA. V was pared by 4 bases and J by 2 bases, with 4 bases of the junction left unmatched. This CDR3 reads CSVATGGPYNEQFF. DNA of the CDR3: TGCAGCGTTGCAACGGGAGGGCCCTACAATGAGCAGTTCTTC.

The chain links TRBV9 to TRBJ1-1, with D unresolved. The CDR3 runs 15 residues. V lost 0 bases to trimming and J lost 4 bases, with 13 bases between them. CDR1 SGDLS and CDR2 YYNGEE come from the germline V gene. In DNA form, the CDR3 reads TGTGCCAGCAGCGTAGAACCAGGAGACATCACTGAAGCTTTCTTT. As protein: CASSVEPGDITEAFF.

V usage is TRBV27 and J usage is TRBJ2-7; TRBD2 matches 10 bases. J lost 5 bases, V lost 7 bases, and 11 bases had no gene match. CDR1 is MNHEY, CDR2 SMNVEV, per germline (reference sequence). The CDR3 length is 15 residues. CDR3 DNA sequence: TGTGCCAGCATGAAGTTAGCGGGGGGTATTCACGAGCAGTACTTC. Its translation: CASMKLAGGIHEQYF.

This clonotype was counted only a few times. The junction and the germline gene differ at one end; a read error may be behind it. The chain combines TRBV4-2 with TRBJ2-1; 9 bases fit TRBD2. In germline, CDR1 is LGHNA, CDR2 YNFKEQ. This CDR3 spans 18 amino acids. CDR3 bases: TGTGCTAGCAGCCAAGATGGTTTAGGCGGGGGGGCTTCAGGTGAGCAGTTCTTC. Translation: CASSQDGLGGGASGEQFF.

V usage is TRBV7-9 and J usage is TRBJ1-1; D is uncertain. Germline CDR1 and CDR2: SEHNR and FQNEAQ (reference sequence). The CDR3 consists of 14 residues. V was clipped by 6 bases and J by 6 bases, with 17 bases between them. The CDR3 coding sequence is TGTGCCAGCAGTTCTCCGGGAAACGGGGCTGAAGCTTTCTTT. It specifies CASSSPGNGAEAFF.

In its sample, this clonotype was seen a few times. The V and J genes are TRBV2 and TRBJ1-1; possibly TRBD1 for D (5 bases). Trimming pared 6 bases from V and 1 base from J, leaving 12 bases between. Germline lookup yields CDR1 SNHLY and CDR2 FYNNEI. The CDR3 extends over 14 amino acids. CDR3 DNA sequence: TGTGCCAGCAGCGGAGGGGTTGGGAACACTGAAGCTTTCTTT. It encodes CASSGGVGNTEAFF. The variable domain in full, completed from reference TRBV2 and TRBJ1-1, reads EPEVTQTPSHQVTQMGQEVILRCVPISNHLYFYWYRQILGQKVEFLVSFYNNEISEKSEIFDDQFSVERPDGSNFTLKIRSTKLEDSAMYFCASSGGVGNTEAFFGQGTRLTVV.

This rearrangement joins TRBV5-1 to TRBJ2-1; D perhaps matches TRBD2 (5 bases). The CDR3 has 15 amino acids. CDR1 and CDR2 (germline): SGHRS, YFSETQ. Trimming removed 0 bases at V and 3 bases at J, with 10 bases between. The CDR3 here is CASSLERTIYNEQFF. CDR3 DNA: TGCGCCAGCAGCTTGGAGCGGACGATCTACAATGAGCAGTTCTTC. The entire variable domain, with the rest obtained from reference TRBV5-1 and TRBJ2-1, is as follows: KAGVTQTPRYLIKTRGQQVTLSCSPISGHRSVSWYQQTPGQGLQFLFEYFSETQRNKGNFPGRFSGRQFSNSRSEMNVSTLELGDSALYLCASSLERTIYNEQFFGPGTRLTVL.

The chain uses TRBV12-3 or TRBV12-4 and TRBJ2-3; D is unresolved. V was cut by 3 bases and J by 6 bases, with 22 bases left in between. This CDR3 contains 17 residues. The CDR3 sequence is CASSFSESRTPRDTQYF. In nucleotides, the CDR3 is TGTGCCAGCAGTTTCTCAGAGTCCCGGACCCCCAGGGATACGCAGTATTTT.

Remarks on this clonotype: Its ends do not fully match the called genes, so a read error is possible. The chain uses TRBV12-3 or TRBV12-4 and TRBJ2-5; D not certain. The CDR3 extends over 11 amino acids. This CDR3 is CASLLQGTQYF. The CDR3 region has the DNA TGTGCCAGCCTGCTCCAAGGGACCCAGTACTTC.

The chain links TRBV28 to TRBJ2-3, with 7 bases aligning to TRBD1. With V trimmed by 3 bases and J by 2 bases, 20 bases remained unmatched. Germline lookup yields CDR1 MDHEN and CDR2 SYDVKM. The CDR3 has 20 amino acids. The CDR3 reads CASSFGLHRAPTGNTDTQYF. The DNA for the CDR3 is TGTGCCAGCAGTTTTGGGTTGCATAGAGCCCCGACAGGGAACACAGATACGCAGTATTTT.

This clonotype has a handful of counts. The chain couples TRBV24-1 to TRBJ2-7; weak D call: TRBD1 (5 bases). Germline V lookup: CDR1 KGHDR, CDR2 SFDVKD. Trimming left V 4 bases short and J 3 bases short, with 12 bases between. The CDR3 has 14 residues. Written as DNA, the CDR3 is TGTGCCACCAGTGAAACAGGTACCCTCTACGAGCAGTACTTC. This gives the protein CATSETGTLYEQYF.

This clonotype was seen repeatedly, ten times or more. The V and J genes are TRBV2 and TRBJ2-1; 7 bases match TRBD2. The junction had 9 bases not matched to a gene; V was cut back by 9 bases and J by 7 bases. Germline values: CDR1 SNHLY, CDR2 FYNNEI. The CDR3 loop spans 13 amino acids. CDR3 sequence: CARRWAGENEQFF. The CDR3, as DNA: TGTGCCAGACGGTGGGCGGGAGAAAATGAGCAGTTCTTC. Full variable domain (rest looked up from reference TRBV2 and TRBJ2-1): EPEVTQTPSHQVTQMGQEVILRCVPISNHLYFYWYRQILGQKVEFLVSFYNNEISEKSEIFDDQFSVERPDGSNFTLKIRSTKLEDSAMYFCARRWAGENEQFFGPGTRLTVL.

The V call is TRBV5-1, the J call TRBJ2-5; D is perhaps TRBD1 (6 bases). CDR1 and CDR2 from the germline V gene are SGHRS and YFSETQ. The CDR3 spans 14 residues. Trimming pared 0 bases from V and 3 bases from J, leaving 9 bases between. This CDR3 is CASSLGDTEETQYF. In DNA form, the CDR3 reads TGCGCCAGCAGCTTGGGGGACACTGAAGAGACCCAGTACTTC.

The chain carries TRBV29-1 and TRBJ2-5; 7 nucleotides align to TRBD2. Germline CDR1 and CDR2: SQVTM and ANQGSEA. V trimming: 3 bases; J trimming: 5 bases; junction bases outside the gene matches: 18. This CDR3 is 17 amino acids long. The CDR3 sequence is CSVDGGGGRVGMETQYF. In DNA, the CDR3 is TGCAGCGTTGATGGGGGGGGTGGGAGAGTTGGGATGGAGACCCAGTACTTC.

The CDR3 DNA follows: TGTGCCAGCAGTGCTAAGGACAGGGCCAATCAGCCCCAGCATTTT. Its translation: CASSAKDRANQPQHF. The rearrangement joins TRBV27 to TRBJ1-5, with TRBD1 matching over 8 bases. V gave up 5 bases and J gave up 3 bases; unmatched junction bases: 6. CDR1 MNHEY and CDR2 SMNVEV come from the germline V gene (reference sequence). The CDR3 is made up of 15 amino acids.

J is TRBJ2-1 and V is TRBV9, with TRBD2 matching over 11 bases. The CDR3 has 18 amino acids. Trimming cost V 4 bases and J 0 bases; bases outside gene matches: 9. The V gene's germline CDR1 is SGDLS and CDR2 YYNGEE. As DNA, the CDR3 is TGTGCCAGCAGCTGGACTAGCGGGTCCAGCACCTCCTACAATGAGCAGTTCTTC. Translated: CASSWTSGSSTSYNEQFF.

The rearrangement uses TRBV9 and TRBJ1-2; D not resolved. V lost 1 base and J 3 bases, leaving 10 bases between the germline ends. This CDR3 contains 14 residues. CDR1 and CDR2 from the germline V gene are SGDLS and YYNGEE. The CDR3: CASSVKGGDYGYTF. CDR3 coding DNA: TGTGCCAGCAGCGTAAAGGGTGGTGACTATGGCTACACCTTC.

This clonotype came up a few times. The chain's CDR3 is CASKEGQPGDEQFF. CDR3 DNA sequence: TGCGCCAGCAAGGAGGGACAGCCTGGCGATGAGCAGTTCTTC. The chain uses TRBV5-1 and TRBJ2-1; weak D call: TRBD1 (7 bases). This CDR3 contains 14 residues. The germline V gene has CDR1 SGHRS and CDR2 YFSETQ. V lost 6 bases and J 8 bases, leaving 18 bases between the germline ends.